These 21 T cell receptor beta chains originate from one sample sequenced in a study of shared clonotypes between healthy human individuals. TCRdb's copy holds only in-frame clones and misses some; the assay was immunoSEQ multiplex PCR. The repertoire includes about 2 million clones, approximately 94% of them detected once, and roughly 1% sits in the top ten. CD45RO negativity and positive selection for CCR7 defined naive CD8 cells, a population that excluded terminally differentiated effector memory CD45RA+ cells. The source material was naive CD8+ T cells sorted from blood. These receptors were taken from a man younger than 35 in good health.

This clone was picked up one time. The rearrangement uses TRBV7-2 and TRBJ2-5; TRBD2 might be the D (6 bases). Per the germline V gene, CDR1 is SGHTA and CDR2 is FQGNSA. Trimming cost V 5 bases and J 1 base, with 11 bases left between them. The CDR3 runs 14 residues. The chain's CDR3 is CASSRIAAQETQYF. CDR3 DNA sequence: TGTGCCAGCAGCCGAATAGCGGCCCAAGAGACCCAGTACTTC.

V and J are TRBV6-1 and TRBJ1-5, with 9 bases matching TRBD1. V dropped 6 bases and J dropped 0; count of bases not matched to a gene: 0. The germline gives CDR1 MNHNS, CDR2 SASEGT. The CDR3 has 14 amino acids. CDR3 region: CASRGQGSNQPQHF. CDR3 nucleotides: TGTGCCAGCAGGGGACAGGGTAGCAATCAGCCCCAGCATTTT.

The rearrangement joins TRBV7-9 to TRBJ1-3; 8 positions agree with TRBD1. V was clipped by 0 bases and J by 4 bases; unmatched bases: 8. Germline lookup yields CDR1 SEHNR and CDR2 FQNEAQ (reference sequence). The CDR3 contains 17 residues. The CDR3 sequence is CASSLARQGALGNTIYF. In DNA form, the CDR3 reads TGTGCCAGCAGCTTAGCGAGGCAGGGGGCTTTAGGAAACACCATATATTTT.

The J gene is TRBJ1-1, the V gene TRBV11-1; D perhaps matches TRBD1 (6 bases). The V end was cut by 5 bases, the J end by 2 bases, with 9 bases between. The CDR3 extends over 13 amino acids. Germline CDR1 SGHAT, CDR2 FQDESV (reference sequence). In DNA, the CDR3 is TGTGCCAGCAGCCGCAGGGGAAACACTGAAGCTTTCTTT. Its protein product is CASSRRGNTEAFF.

The V call is TRBV7-9, the J call TRBJ2-3, with D uncertain. Germline V CDR1 and CDR2: SEHNR, FQNEAQ (reference sequence). This CDR3 comprises 11 residues. Trimming pared 5 bases from V and 5 bases from J, leaving 5 bases between. Here the CDR3 DNA reads TGTGCCAGCAGCCCTAAAGATACGCAGTATTTT. Amino acids: CASSPKDTQYF.

The V and J genes are TRBV27 and TRBJ2-7; 7 bases agree with TRBD1. The ends lost 3 bases at V and 5 bases at J; junction bases unmatched: 10. The CDR3 is made up of 15 amino acids. Germline CDR1 reads MNHEY; CDR2 reads SMNVEV (reference sequence). The CDR3 bases are TGTGCCAGCAGTTTTGGACAGGTGATCGGGAACGAGCAGTACTTC. This encodes CASSFGQVIGNEQYF.

The chain carries TRBV27 and TRBJ2-1; 10 bases match TRBD2. From germline, CDR1 is MNHEY and CDR2 SMNVEV (reference sequence). CDR3 size: 16 residues. After removal of 2 bases from V and 8 bases from J, the junction contained 9 bases not matched to a gene. The CDR3: CASSLAASGSLDEQFF. The CDR3, as DNA: TGTGCCAGCAGTTTAGCGGCTAGCGGGAGTCTGGATGAGCAGTTCTTC.

V usage is TRBV5-6 and J usage is TRBJ1-1; perhaps TRBD1 as D (6 bases). Looked up from germline, CDR1 is SGHDT and CDR2 is YYEEEE. The V end lost 1 base, the J end lost 4 bases, and 14 bases lay between the germline ends. The CDR3 loop spans 15 amino acids. The CDR3 coding sequence is TGTGCCAGCAGCTTGTGGGGGGCCCGCGGCACTGAAGCTTTCTTT. Protein sequence: CASSLWGARGTEAFF. Filled out from reference TRBV5-6 and TRBJ1-1, the complete variable domain reads DAGVTQSPTHLIKTRGQQVTLRCSPKSGHDTVSWYQQALGQGPQFIFQYYEEEERQRGNFPDRFSGHQFPNYSSELNVNALLLGDSALYLCASSLWGARGTEAFFGQGTRLTVV.

In its sample, this clone was seen once. The chain carries TRBV6-6 and TRBJ2-7, with D possibly matching TRBD1 (5 bases). The CDR3 sequence is 15 residues long. Per germline, CDR1 MNHNY and CDR2 SVGAGI (reference sequence). V was shortened by 2 bases and J by 2 bases, with 13 bases between the two germline ends. CDR3 in amino acids: CASSYSQGMPYEQYF. The CDR3 DNA reads TGTGCCAGCAGTTACAGTCAGGGAATGCCCTACGAGCAGTACTTC.

The chain employs TRBV27 and TRBJ2-1; 8 bases line up with TRBD2. Trimming cost V 0 bases and J 4 bases; bases outside gene matches: 5. Germline V lookup: CDR1 MNHEY, CDR2 SMNVEV (reference sequence). This CDR3 contains 16 residues. The CDR3 DNA reads as TGTGCCAGCAGTTTATCGGGGCGGGGGGCATACAATGAGCAGTTCTTC. Translation: CASSLSGRGAYNEQFF.

This clone was counted a single time. V gene TRBV7-8 combines with J gene TRBJ2-3; a weak D match, TRBD2 (6 bases). CDR3 size: 12 residues. Germline V gives CDR1 SGHVS, CDR2 FQNEAQ. V lost 5 bases, J lost 6 bases, and 9 bases lay in between. The chain's CDR3 is CASSPRGDTQYF. The CDR3 DNA is TGTGCCAGCAGCCCCCGGGGGGATACGCAGTATTTT.

The chain carries TRBV11-2 and TRBJ1-1; a possible D gene is TRBD1 (5 bases). This CDR3 contains 13 residues. Looked up from germline, CDR1 is SGHAT and CDR2 is FQNNGV. The V end was cut by 3 bases, the J end by 7 bases, with 12 bases between. Here the CDR3 reads CASSLGTGLEAFF. The CDR3 DNA reads TGTGCCAGCAGCTTGGGTACAGGACTTGAAGCTTTCTTT.

The V gene is TRBV11-3, the J gene TRBJ2-1; tentatively, D is TRBD2 (6 bases). The CDR3 sequence is 19 residues long. Germline V gives CDR1 SGHNT, CDR2 YENEEA. V lost 1 base and J 1 base, leaving 20 bases between the germline ends. The CDR3 DNA reads TGTGCCAGCAGCTTAGTTGGGAAAAAGTGGGAGGCGTCCTACAATGAGCAGTTCTTC. This translates into CASSLVGKKWEASYNEQFF.

V gene TRBV2 combines with J gene TRBJ2-2; TRBD1 or TRBD2 may be the D gene (6 bases each). The ends were cut back, 3 bases at V and 4 bases at J, with 21 bases in the middle. Germline V lookup: CDR1 SNHLY, CDR2 FYNNEI. The CDR3 runs to 18 residues. The CDR3 loop reads CASSEPRGQGMITGELFF. As DNA, the CDR3 is TGTGCCAGCAGTGAGCCACGGGGGCAGGGTATGATCACCGGGGAGCTGTTTTTT.

On this clone itself: Different DNA sequences within this sample yield the same CDR3. The chain recombines TRBV4-3 with TRBJ2-1, with TRBD2 matching 12 bases. CDR1 and CDR2 from the germline V gene are LGHNA and YSLEER. Unmatched junction bases numbered 10, after V lost 2 bases and J lost 8 bases. The CDR3 is 17 residues long. CDR3 in DNA: TGCGCCAGCAGCCAACGGCTAGCGGGAGGGCCGGGTGATGAGCAGTTCTTC. Translating it yields CASSQRLAGGPGDEQFF.

V is TRBV30 and J is TRBJ2-3; 11 bases fit TRBD2. CDR3 size: 16 residues. The V segment lost 1 base and the J segment 4 bases; nucleotides outside the gene matches: 7. Germline V lookup: CDR1 GTSNPN, CDR2 SVGIG (reference sequence). The CDR3 region is CAWSDPGLAVPDTQYF. The CDR3 DNA follows: TGTGCCTGGAGTGACCCGGGACTAGCGGTCCCAGATACGCAGTATTTT.

The chain joins TRBV10-3 to TRBJ2-7; perhaps TRBD1 as D (6 bases). The CDR3 runs 15 residues. CDR1 ENHRY and CDR2 SYGVKD come from the germline V gene. The V end lost 8 bases, the J end lost 4 bases, and 21 bases lay between the germline ends. CDR3 sequence reads: CAIGVGAASEYEQYF. Here the CDR3 DNA reads TGTGCCATCGGGGTGGGGGCGGCGAGCGAATACGAGCAGTACTTC.

The chain has TRBV7-9 and TRBJ2-1; D is unresolved. The CDR3 sequence is 13 residues long. The V and J ends lost 0 bases and 7 bases respectively, with 7 bases between them. Per germline, CDR1 SEHNR and CDR2 FQNEAQ (reference sequence). DNA for the CDR3: TGTGCCAGCAGCTTAGCGGATTGGAATGAGCAGTTCTTC. Its translation: CASSLADWNEQFF.

About this clone: The sample has other DNA sequences that encode this CDR3 too. The chain uses TRBV7-8 and TRBJ2-1, with 13 bases that match TRBD2. Germline lookup yields CDR1 SGHVS and CDR2 FQNEAQ. The CDR3 loop spans 17 amino acids. V lost 1 base, J lost 0 bases, and 0 bases stayed unmatched. CDR3 protein: CASSLGLAGGSYNEQFF. Here the CDR3 DNA reads TGTGCCAGCAGCTTAGGACTAGCGGGAGGCTCCTACAATGAGCAGTTCTTC.

The chain carries TRBV6-1 and TRBJ2-5; weak D call: TRBD1 (6 bases). The V end was cut by 5 bases, the J end by 4 bases, with 8 bases between. Germline loops: CDR1 MNHNS, CDR2 SASEGT. This CDR3 is 12 amino acids long. CDR3 amino acids: CASSKGVETQYF. DNA of the CDR3: TGTGCCAGCAGTAAGGGGGTAGAGACCCAGTACTTC.

The genes are TRBV5-1 and TRBJ1-3; no definite D call. The V and J ends lost 4 bases and 6 bases respectively, with 20 bases between them. CDR3 length: 16 amino acids. Germline assignment: CDR1 SGHRS and CDR2 YFSETQ. The CDR3 region is CASSASFTGEENTIYF. For the CDR3, the DNA is TGCGCCAGCAGCGCCAGTTTTACCGGGGAAGAAAACACCATATATTTT.